One sample yielded the 23 T cell receptor beta chains listed below, sequenced in a study of technical replicates of blood from a handful of donors. TCRdb's copy holds only in-frame clones and misses some; the assay was immunoSEQ multiplex PCR. The table shows 55,000 to 80,000 clones, with approximately 96% occurring only once. Sequencing used T cells isolated from PBMCs. These receptors all stem from a human donor in good health.

The V call is TRBV7-9, the J call TRBJ2-7; D is ambiguous. V was pared by 5 bases and J by 2 bases, with 16 bases between. CDR1 is SEHNR, CDR2 FQNEAQ, per germline (reference sequence). CDR3 length: 15 amino acids. CDR3 in amino acids: CASSDTRRFTYEQYF. CDR3 nucleotides: TGTGCCAGCAGCGACACTCGCAGGTTTACCTACGAGCAGTACTTC. The full variable domain, with the rest looked up from reference TRBV7-9 and TRBJ2-7, is DTGVSQNPRHKITKRGQNVTFRCDPISEHNRLYWYRQTLGQGPEFLTYFQNEAQLEKSRLLSDRFSAERPKGSFSTLEIQRTEQGDSAMYLCASSDTRRFTYEQYFGPGTRLTVT.

V gene TRBV7-9 combines with J gene TRBJ2-2, with D tentatively TRBD1 (5 bases). Trimming pared 1 base from V and 5 bases from J, leaving 11 bases between. The CDR3 has 15 amino acids. Germline V gene sequence: CDR1 SEHNR, CDR2 FQNEAQ (reference sequence). The CDR3 is CASSLGLAGTGELFF. The CDR3 DNA sequence: TGTGCCAGCAGCTTAGGTCTGGCAGGGACCGGGGAGCTGTTTTTT. The full variable domain, its missing parts supplied by reference TRBV7-9 and TRBJ2-2, is DTGVSQNPRHKITKRGQNVTFRCDPISEHNRLYWYRQTLGQGPEFLTYFQNEAQLEKSRLLSDRFSAERPKGSFSTLEIQRTEQGDSAMYLCASSLGLAGTGELFFGEGSRLTVL.

This clone occurred a few times. The chain links TRBV4-2 to TRBJ1-6, with TRBD1 identical over 7 bases. The CDR3 has 18 residues. The germline CDR1 and CDR2 sequences are LGHNA and YNFKEQ. V was pared by 1 base and J by 0 bases, with 6 bases of the junction left unmatched. Here the CDR3 reads CASSQVQGPSSYNSPLHF. DNA of the CDR3: TGTGCCAGCAGCCAAGTACAGGGGCCTAGCTCCTATAATTCACCCCTCCACTTT.

The V and J genes are TRBV7-6 and TRBJ2-5; 8 bases line up with TRBD2. V lost 6 bases and J lost 7; bases outside the gene matches: 7. CDR3 length: 13 amino acids. Germline-derived CDR1 and CDR2 are SGHVS and FNYEAQ. The DNA for the CDR3 is TGTGCCAGCAGGACTACGGCGGGAGGGACCCAGTACTTC. Protein sequence: CASRTTAGGTQYF.

The rearrangement links TRBV11-3 to TRBJ2-2, with D tentatively TRBD1 (6 bases). The germline V gene has CDR1 SGHNT and CDR2 YENEEA. This CDR3 spans 17 amino acids. The V end was cut by 6 bases, the J end by 5 bases, with 22 bases between. The CDR3 nucleotides are TGTGCCAGCAGTCTAGAGGGTTTCAGGGGAAATACCGGGGAGCTGTTTTTT. Its translation is CASSLEGFRGNTGELFF. Full variable domain (rest looked up from reference TRBV11-3 and TRBJ2-2): EAGVVQSPRYKIIEKKQPVAFWCNPISGHNTLYWYLQNLGQGPELLIRYENEEAVDDSQLPKDRFSAERLKGVDSTLKIQPAELGDSAVYLCASSLEGFRGNTGELFFGEGSRLTVL.

The gene calls are TRBV18 and TRBJ2-5, with 12 bases matching TRBD2. In germline, CDR1 is KGHSH, CDR2 LQKENI. The CDR3 runs 17 residues. V dropped 0 bases and J dropped 2; count of bases not matched to a gene: 4. This CDR3 is CASSPPAGTSGQETQYF. DNA for the CDR3: TGTGCCAGCTCACCACCGGCCGGGACTAGCGGGCAAGAGACCCAGTACTTC.

This CDR3 is CASSVGTGQETQYF. For the CDR3, the DNA is TGTGCCAGCAGTGTCGGGACAGGCCAAGAGACCCAGTACTTC. The chain employs TRBV25-1 and TRBJ2-5, with TRBD1 identical over 8 bases. Germline loops: CDR1 MGHDK, CDR2 SYGVNS. Trimming took 4 bases from V and 1 from J; bases not matched to a gene: 2. The CDR3 is made up of 14 amino acids. Complete variable domain (other parts from reference TRBV25-1 and TRBJ2-5): EADIYQTPRYLVIGTGKKITLECSQTMGHDKMYWYQQDPGMELHLIHYSYGVNSTEKGDLSSESTVSRIRTEHFPLTLESARPSHTSQYLCASSVGTGQETQYFGPGTRLLVL.

This chain joins TRBV6-5 and TRBJ2-7, with TRBD2 as a possible D gene (5 bases). CDR3 length: 13 residues. Germline V gene sequence: CDR1 MNHEY, CDR2 SVGAGI. The V end lost 1 base, the J end lost 4 bases, and 8 bases lay between the germline ends. This CDR3 is CASSYYPGYEQYF. The DNA of the CDR3 is TGTGCCAGCAGTTACTACCCGGGATACGAGCAGTACTTC.

This clone was seen once. The chain recombines TRBV28 with TRBJ2-1, with 14 bases aligning to TRBD2. The CDR3 is made up of 15 amino acids. J lost 10 bases, V lost 2 bases, and 4 bases had no gene match. Germline V lookup: CDR1 MDHEN, CDR2 SYDVKM. The CDR3 sequence is CASSLPGLAGDEQFF. Written as DNA, the CDR3 is TGTGCCAGCAGTTTACCGGGACTAGCGGGAGACGAGCAGTTCTTC.

This clone was seen just once. This chain connects TRBV30 to TRBJ1-4; 11 bases line up with TRBD1. J was trimmed by 7 bases and V by 3 bases; bases with no gene match: 7. Germline V gene data show CDR1 as GTSNPN and CDR2 as SVGIG (reference sequence). This CDR3 comprises 15 residues. CDR3 sequence (DNA): TGTGCCTGGAGGGAAGGACAGGGGGCTTCTGAAAAACTGTTTTTT. This translates into CAWREGQGASEKLFF.

The rearrangement links TRBV7-9 to TRBJ2-7; D gene unclear. The length of the CDR3 is 12 residues. Trimming pared 2 bases from V and 5 bases from J, leaving 7 bases between. CDR1 is SEHNR and CDR2 is FQNEAQ in the germline V gene (reference sequence). CDR3 sequence reads: CASSLLQNEQYF. CDR3 sequence (DNA): TGTGCCAGCAGCTTATTACAGAACGAGCAGTACTTC. The whole variable domain, remainder taken from reference TRBV7-9 and TRBJ2-7, is DTGVSQNPRHKITKRGQNVTFRCDPISEHNRLYWYRQTLGQGPEFLTYFQNEAQLEKSRLLSDRFSAERPKGSFSTLEIQRTEQGDSAMYLCASSLLQNEQYFGPGTRLTVT.

The chain is built from TRBV10-3 and TRBJ2-2; D gene uncertain. In germline, CDR1 is ENHRY, CDR2 SYGVKD. Trimming took 4 bases from V and 4 from J, leaving 10 bases between them. The CDR3 runs 14 residues. The CDR3 DNA is TGTGCCATCAGTGGAGAACCGAGCACCGGGGAGCTGTTTTTT. Its translation is CAISGEPSTGELFF.

The rearrangement uses TRBV6-5 and TRBJ1-5; tentatively, D is TRBD1 (6 bases). V lost 6 bases and J 6 bases, leaving 12 bases between the germline ends. The CDR3 is 13 residues long. Germline V gene sequence: CDR1 MNHEY, CDR2 SVGAGI. The CDR3 coding sequence is TGTGCCAGCAGAAAGGGGGGGGGTCAGCCCCAGCATTTT. Its translation is CASRKGGGQPQHF.

The chain joins TRBV10-3 to TRBJ2-1; the D gene is possibly TRBD1 (5 bases). The V gene lost 9 bases and the J gene lost 5 bases, with 17 bases spanning the gap. Per germline, CDR1 ENHRY and CDR2 SYGVKD. The CDR3 consists of 14 residues. The CDR3 DNA sequence: TGTGCCATACAGGAGCCTAAACTGGACAATGAGCAGTTCTTC. Its protein product is CAIQEPKLDNEQFF.

V and J are TRBV5-6 and TRBJ2-5, with 8 bases matching TRBD1. The CDR3 covers 13 residues. Looked up from germline, CDR1 is SGHDT and CDR2 is YYEEEE. J lost 9 bases, V lost 4 bases, and 8 bases had no gene match. Here the CDR3 DNA reads TGTGCCAGCAGCCACCGGGACAGGTTGGCCCAGTACTTC. Translating gives CASSHRDRLAQYF. Full variable domain (missing parts from reference TRBV5-6 and TRBJ2-5): DAGVTQSPTHLIKTRGQQVTLRCSPKSGHDTVSWYQQALGQGPQFIFQYYEEEERQRGNFPDRFSGHQFPNYSSELNVNALLLGDSALYLCASSHRDRLAQYFGPGTRLLVL.

The chain links TRBV28 to TRBJ1-2; no definite D call. Trimming stripped 2 bases from V and 2 bases from J, with 6 bases between. CDR1 is MDHEN, CDR2 SYDVKM, per germline. The CDR3 runs to 13 residues. The CDR3 spells CASSLNGNYGYTF. The CDR3 DNA sequence: TGTGCCAGCAGTTTAAACGGGAACTATGGCTACACCTTC.

V gene TRBV11-3 combines with J gene TRBJ1-1; D uncertain. Germline CDR1 and CDR2: SGHNT and YENEEA. The length of the CDR3 is 15 residues. V shed 5 bases and J shed 5 bases, with 18 bases lying between them. The CDR3, as DNA: TGTGCCAGCAGCCCACCCGAGCGACGGGAGACTGAAGCTTTCTTT. Protein: CASSPPERRETEAFF. Filled out from reference TRBV11-3 and TRBJ1-1, the complete variable domain reads EAGVVQSPRYKIIEKKQPVAFWCNPISGHNTLYWYLQNLGQGPELLIRYENEEAVDDSQLPKDRFSAERLKGVDSTLKIQPAELGDSAVYLCASSPPERRETEAFFGQGTRLTVV.

This clone was seen once. CDR3 residues: CASSELAGATDTQYF. CDR3 bases: TGCGCCAGCAGTGAGCTAGCGGGGGCCACAGATACGCAGTATTTT. The J gene is TRBJ2-3, the V gene TRBV10-1; the match to TRBD2 covers 10 bases. V lost 2 bases to trimming and J lost 2 bases; unmatched junction nucleotides: 1. There are 15 residues in the CDR3. Germline V CDR1 and CDR2: WNHNN, SYGVQD (reference sequence).

V gene TRBV6-1 combines with J gene TRBJ1-5; D remains unclear. CDR1 and CDR2 (germline): MNHNS, SASEGT. The ends were cut back, 0 bases at V and 11 bases at J, with 14 bases in the middle. The CDR3 runs to 14 residues. This chain's CDR3 is CASSEASGVGTQHF. The DNA of the CDR3 is TGTGCCAGCAGTGAAGCCTCCGGGGTCGGGACCCAGCATTTT.

The chain recombines TRBV15 with TRBJ1-5, with a tentative D call TRBD1 (6 bases). This CDR3 is built from 15 residues. CDR1 is LNHNV and CDR2 is YYDKDF in the germline V gene (reference sequence). V lost 5 bases, J lost 1 base, and 12 bases lay in between. CDR3 DNA sequence: TGTGCCACCAGCTCCGACAGGCGCAGCAATCAGCCCCAGCATTTT. Translated: CATSSDRRSNQPQHF.

The chain uses TRBV29-1 and TRBJ1-4; 7 nucleotides agree with TRBD1. The CDR3 runs 14 residues. The V gene's germline CDR1 is SQVTM and CDR2 ANQGSEA. The ends lost 5 bases at V and 8 bases at J; junction bases unmatched: 11. The CDR3 nucleotides are TGCAGCGTTAATCCGACAGGGAGTGGCGAAAAACTGTTTTTT. It specifies CSVNPTGSGEKLFF.

V is TRBV5-1 and J is TRBJ2-1, with 9 bases identical to TRBD1. The CDR3 extends over 15 amino acids. Unmatched junction bases numbered 8, after V lost 0 bases and J lost 10 bases. Germline CDR1 is SGHRS and CDR2 is YFSETQ. The CDR3 bases are TGCGCCAGCAGCTTGGCCATACAGGGGGCCTACGAGCAGTTCTTC. This translates into CASSLAIQGAYEQFF.

This clone has just one count. The chain employs TRBV27 and TRBJ2-1; D perhaps matches TRBD2 (6 bases). With 4 bases removed from V and 0 bases from J, the gap between germline ends came to 13 bases. The CDR3 contains 16 residues. Germline loops: CDR1 MNHEY, CDR2 SMNVEV (reference sequence). The CDR3 reads CASSSLAVSSYNEQFF. In DNA, the CDR3 is TGTGCCAGCAGTTCGTTAGCGGTTAGCTCCTACAATGAGCAGTTCTTC.